These 17 T cell receptor beta chains were all obtained from the same sample, sequenced in a study of OX40 agonist ivuxolimab in advanced cancers. The library was made by the immunoSEQ multiplex PCR assay. The immuneACCESS repertoire file appears here via TCRdb, limited to in-frame rearrangements. These files lack a portion of the clones; in checked studies, under half of the deficit traces to unresolved V genes, and the cause of the others is not known. The sample records about 79,000 clones, 88% of which are singletons. The ten largest clones take up about 3.8% of the sample. The sequencing used CD4+ or CD8+ T cells sorted from blood, collected in a trial of the OX40 agonist ivuxolimab. The receptor set was obtained from an adult with an advanced solid tumor such as melanoma, head and neck, liver or kidney cancer.

The gene calls are TRBV19 and TRBJ1-3; D is unclear. The V gene lost 5 bases and the J gene lost 3 bases, with 14 bases spanning the gap. Germline CDR1 is LNHDA and CDR2 is SQIVND (reference sequence). The CDR3 sequence is 15 residues long. This CDR3 is CASSPLGGVGNTIYF. The CDR3 region has the DNA TGTGCCAGTAGTCCCCTCGGTGGGGTTGGAAACACCATATATTTT. Based on the CDR3 plus reference TRBV19 and TRBJ1-3, the full variable domain is DGGITQSPKYLFRKEGQNVTLSCEQNLNHDAMYWYRQDPGQGLRLIYYSQIVNDFQKGDIAEGYSVSREKKESFPLTVTSAQKNPTAFYLCASSPLGGVGNTIYFGEGSWLTVV.

The rearrangement links TRBV5-4 to TRBJ2-5, with 15 positions matching TRBD2. Losses at the gene ends were 4 bases for V and 4 bases for J; bases not matched to a gene: 5. CDR1 and CDR2 (germline): SGHNT, YYREEE (reference sequence). This CDR3 is built from 16 residues. CDR3 nucleotides: TGTGCCAGCAGCCAGGGACTAGCGGGAGGCGGAGAGACCCAGTACTTC. This translates into CASSQGLAGGGETQYF.

The sample holds one count of this clone. This chain joins TRBV10-3 and TRBJ2-3; the match to TRBD2 covers 7 bases. Germline-derived CDR1 and CDR2 are ENHRY and SYGVKD. Trimming removed 7 bases from V and 2 bases from J; junction bases left unmatched: 3. The CDR3 covers 13 residues. CDR3 loop: CAITREVTDTQYF. In DNA, the CDR3 is TGTGCCATCACTCGGGAGGTCACAGATACGCAGTATTTT.

This chain uses TRBV28 with TRBJ1-6, with D uncertain. V was pared by 5 bases and J by 10 bases, with 12 bases between. The CDR3 spans 13 residues. Germline loops: CDR1 MDHEN, CDR2 SYDVKM. The CDR3 reads CASSPLRGSPLHF. The CDR3 DNA reads as TGTGCCAGCAGTCCTCTTCGCGGGTCACCCCTCCACTTT.

This clone was recorded only once. V usage is TRBV7-9 and J usage is TRBJ1-2, with a tentative D call TRBD1 (5 bases). This CDR3 comprises 16 residues. The V gene's germline CDR1 is SEHNR and CDR2 FQNEAQ (reference sequence). Trimming took off 1 base at V and 4 bases at J, with 16 bases between the two ends. CDR3 sequence: CASSLGFSSGTYGYTF. The CDR3 region has the DNA TGTGCCAGCAGCTTAGGGTTCTCATCGGGGACCTATGGCTACACCTTC.

The chain employs TRBV29-1 and TRBJ2-5, with TRBD2 matching over 11 bases. The length of the CDR3 is 15 residues. The junction had 11 bases not matched to a gene; V was cut back by 4 bases and J by 7 bases. Germline values: CDR1 SQVTM, CDR2 ANQGSEA. This chain's CDR3 is CSVVTSGIDRGTQYF. The DNA of the CDR3 is TGCAGCGTTGTGACTAGCGGGATAGACAGGGGGACCCAGTACTTC.

The chain joins TRBV7-9 to TRBJ1-1; 8 bases agree with TRBD1. The CDR3 length is 14 residues. Germline loops: CDR1 SEHNR, CDR2 FQNEAQ (reference sequence). Unmatched junction bases numbered 6, after V lost 5 bases and J lost 4 bases. The CDR3 DNA sequence: TGTGCCAGCAGCCCAGGGGGCGAAGGCACTGAAGCTTTCTTT. Its translation is CASSPGGEGTEAFF. Full variable domain (rest looked up from reference TRBV7-9 and TRBJ1-1): DTGVSQNPRHKITKRGQNVTFRCDPISEHNRLYWYRQTLGQGPEFLTYFQNEAQLEKSRLLSDRFSAERPKGSFSTLEIQRTEQGDSAMYLCASSPGGEGTEAFFGQGTRLTVV.

The V and J genes are TRBV10-1 and TRBJ1-4; TRBD1 might be the D (5 bases). The CDR3 runs to 14 residues. Germline V CDR1 and CDR2: WNHNN, SYGVQD (reference sequence). Trimming left V 3 bases short and J 5 bases short, with 10 bases between. In DNA, the CDR3 is TGCGCCAGCAGTGACGGGACTGCGAATGAAAAACTGTTTTTT. This translates into CASSDGTANEKLFF.

The gene calls are TRBV27 and TRBJ1-5; D not certain. The length of the CDR3 is 13 residues. V shed 5 bases and J shed 7 bases, with 12 bases lying between them. Germline CDR1 and CDR2: MNHEY and SMNVEV (reference sequence). CDR3 sequence: CASSREAGQPQHF. The CDR3 DNA sequence: TGTGCCAGCAGTCGTGAAGCGGGGCAGCCCCAGCATTTT.

V is TRBV6-6 and J is TRBJ2-1, with TRBD2 as a possible D gene (5 bases). Trimming shortened V by 5 bases and J by 7 bases, and 18 bases separated the two germline ends. Germline V gene data show CDR1 as MNHNY and CDR2 as SVGAGI (reference sequence). The CDR3 covers 15 residues. The CDR3 here is CASSTTARAGNEQFF. The CDR3 coding sequence is TGTGCCAGCAGTACGACTGCGAGGGCGGGTAATGAGCAGTTCTTC.

This chain links TRBV6-6 with TRBJ2-2; 8 nucleotides align to TRBD2. The ends lost 10 bases at V and 1 base at J; junction bases unmatched: 5. This CDR3 has 14 amino acids. Germline CDR1 reads MNHNY; CDR2 reads SVGAGI (reference sequence). The CDR3 is CATRGGQNTGELFF. The CDR3 DNA reads as TGTGCCACCCGCGGGGGGCAGAACACCGGGGAGCTGTTTTTT.

As regards this clone: This same CDR3 is encoded by further DNA sequences in the sample. V gene TRBV5-1 combines with J gene TRBJ2-5; 12 positions match TRBD2. V was clipped by 0 bases and J by 4 bases; unmatched bases: 1. This CDR3 has 15 residues. Germline loops: CDR1 SGHRS, CDR2 YFSETQ. The CDR3 protein is CASSLALAGGETQYF. Written as DNA, the CDR3 is TGCGCCAGCAGCTTGGCACTAGCGGGAGGAGAGACCCAGTACTTC.

The chain couples TRBV6-6 to TRBJ2-1, with D possibly called TRBD1 or TRBD2 (5 bases each). From germline, CDR1 is MNHNY and CDR2 SVGAGI (reference sequence). Trimming removed 5 bases from V and 1 base from J, with 12 bases in between. The CDR3 consists of 15 residues. This chain's CDR3 is CASSGTGYSYNEQFF. CDR3 sequence (DNA): TGTGCCAGCAGTGGGACGGGGTATTCCTACAATGAGCAGTTCTTC.

The chain recombines TRBV5-1 with TRBJ2-7, with 7 bases identical to TRBD1. Trimming at V came to 1 base and at J to 2 bases, leaving 9 bases not matched to a gene. This CDR3 is built from 16 residues. Germline values: CDR1 SGHRS, CDR2 YFSETQ. Here the CDR3 reads CASSLSPGQRAYEQYF. The DNA for the CDR3 is TGCGCCAGCAGCTTGTCGCCGGGACAGCGAGCCTACGAGCAGTACTTC.

V and J are TRBV15 and TRBJ2-5; 10 bases map to TRBD2. V shed 8 bases and J 3 bases; nucleotides not matched to a gene: 12. Germline lookup yields CDR1 LNHNV and CDR2 YYDKDF (reference sequence). The length of the CDR3 is 16 residues. The CDR3 sequence is CATRRSLAGVEETQYF. For the CDR3, the DNA is TGTGCCACCCGAAGGAGTCTAGCGGGAGTGGAAGAGACCCAGTACTTC.

The chain carries TRBV5-8 and TRBJ2-6, with a possible D match to TRBD1 (6 bases). Per the germline V gene, CDR1 is SGHTS and CDR2 is YDEGEE. The CDR3 is 13 amino acids. In nucleotides, the CDR3 is TGTACCCACCGGGACAATGGGGCCAACGTCCTGACTTTC. Its protein is CTHRDNGANVLTF.

The rearrangement joins TRBV6-1 to TRBJ1-2; D remains unclear. CDR1 is MNHNS, CDR2 SASEGT, per germline. This CDR3 has 13 residues. Trimming stripped 7 bases from V and 4 bases from J, with 13 bases between. This CDR3 is CASTSEGRYGYTF. In nucleotides, the CDR3 is TGTGCCAGCACCTCAGAGGGCCGCTATGGCTACACCTTC.